Presented here are 21 T cell receptor beta chains from one specimen sequenced in a study of shared clonotypes between healthy human individuals. Libraries were prepared by immunoSEQ multiplex PCR; TCRdb keeps only in-frame clonotypes and omits some of them. The sample includes some 1.5 million clones, more than 95% of them seen just once. The source material was naive CD4+ T cells sorted from blood. Described subset: CD45RA+ positively selected. Receptors originate from a young man in good health.

The chain carries TRBV10-2 and TRBJ2-7; 12 bases align to TRBD2. The germline V gene has CDR1 WSHSY and CDR2 SAAADI. CDR3 length equals 16 residues. The ends lost 10 bases at V and 2 bases at J; junction bases unmatched: 12. CDR3 protein: CATRGLAGGPTYEQYF. DNA for the CDR3: TGCGCCACCAGGGGGCTAGCGGGAGGGCCCACCTACGAGCAGTACTTC.

The chain recombines TRBV2 with TRBJ2-7; no definite D call. There are 15 residues in the CDR3. Trimming took off 6 bases at V and 0 bases at J, with 15 bases between the two ends. CDR1 SNHLY and CDR2 FYNNEI come from the germline V gene. The CDR3 here is CASRRDLGSSYEQYF. The CDR3 bases are TGTGCCAGCAGAAGGGATTTGGGAAGCTCCTACGAGCAGTACTTC.

The chain is built from TRBV15 and TRBJ2-7, with 13 bases matching TRBD2. V dropped 5 bases and J dropped 4; count of bases not matched to a gene: 5. Germline V lookup: CDR1 LNHNV, CDR2 YYDKDF (reference sequence). This CDR3 region has 15 residues. DNA of the CDR3: TGTGCCACCAGCGTAGGACTAGCGGGAGTATACGAGCAGTACTTC. This gives the protein CATSVGLAGVYEQYF.

This clone was observed a handful of times. The chain uses TRBV18 and TRBJ1-5; D remains unclear. The CDR3 extends over 14 amino acids. Germline assignment: CDR1 KGHSH and CDR2 LQKENI. V was cut by 4 bases and J by 5 bases, with 12 bases left in between. The CDR3 loop reads CASSQAYGDQPQHF. The CDR3 region has the DNA TGTGCCAGCTCACAGGCTTACGGGGATCAGCCCCAGCATTTT. Full variable domain (missing parts from reference TRBV18 and TRBJ1-5): NAGVMQNPRHLVRRRGQEARLRCSPMKGHSHVYWYRQLPEEGLKFMVYLQKENIIDESGMPKERFSAEFPKEGPSILRIQQVVRGDSAAYFCASSQAYGDQPQHFGDGTRLSIL.

This clone was seen once. This chain's CDR3 is CASSLRLLGQSINYGYTF. DNA of the CDR3: TGTGCCAGCAGCCTACGTTTGCTCGGACAGTCCATCAACTATGGCTACACCTTC. The V call is TRBV7-9, the J call TRBJ1-2; perhaps TRBD1 as D (6 bases). Germline V gives CDR1 SEHNR, CDR2 FQNEAQ (reference sequence). The V end lost 5 bases, the J end lost 2 bases, and 24 bases lay between the germline ends. The CDR3 is made up of 18 amino acids.

The chain joins TRBV11-2 to TRBJ2-1; 9 nucleotides line up with TRBD2. The J segment lost 2 bases and the V segment lost 2 bases, leaving 4 bases of the junction unmatched. This CDR3 is 16 amino acids long. Germline V gives CDR1 SGHAT, CDR2 FQNNGV. In DNA form, the CDR3 reads TGTGCCAGCAGCTTATCCCCTAGCGGGACCTACAATGAGCAGTTCTTC. It translates to CASSLSPSGTYNEQFF.

This clone is a singleton in its sample. V gene TRBV29-1 combines with J gene TRBJ2-2, with D uncertain. Germline loops: CDR1 SQVTM, CDR2 ANQGSEA. This CDR3 has 11 residues. The ends were cut back, 1 base at V and 8 bases at J, with 5 bases in the middle. The CDR3 bases are TGCAGCGTTGAAGGGTATGGGGAGCTGTTTTTT. Residues: CSVEGYGELFF.

V usage is TRBV5-4 and J usage is TRBJ2-3; D unresolved. Trimming pared 4 bases from V and 1 base from J, leaving 19 bases between. The CDR3 sequence is 17 residues long. From germline, CDR1 is SGHNT and CDR2 YYREEE (reference sequence). The CDR3 nucleotides read TGTGCCAGCAGCCATTCGGTACACCTACTTGGCACAGATACGCAGTATTTT. Translating it yields CASSHSVHLLGTDTQYF.

In this sample, this clone turned up once. The chain uses TRBV7-2 and TRBJ2-7, with 8 bases fitting TRBD1. The V segment lost 5 bases and the J segment 4 bases; nucleotides outside the gene matches: 10. The CDR3 sequence is 15 residues long. The V gene's germline CDR1 is SGHTA and CDR2 FQGNSA. The CDR3 nucleotides read TGTGCCAGCAGCCAGACAGGGGCCTTCATGTACGAGCAGTACTTC. This gives the protein CASSQTGAFMYEQYF.

The rearrangement links TRBV5-4 to TRBJ2-2; unclear D gene. Germline V gene data show CDR1 as SGHNT and CDR2 as YYREEE (reference sequence). This CDR3 is 16 amino acids long. The V end was cut by 1 base, the J end by 1 base, with 11 bases between. The CDR3 region has the DNA TGTGCCAGCAGCTTGAATACGTTCCTGAACACCGGGGAGCTGTTTTTT. It encodes CASSLNTFLNTGELFF. Looking up the rest from reference TRBV5-4 and TRBJ2-2 gives the full variable domain: ETGVTQSPTHLIKTRGQQVTLRCSSQSGHNTVSWYQQALGQGPQFIFQYYREEENGRGNFPPRFSGLQFPNYSSELNVNALELDDSALYLCASSLNTFLNTGELFFGEGSRLTVL.

The chain has TRBV15 and TRBJ2-2; D could derive from TRBD1 or TRBD2 (5 bases each). Germline values: CDR1 LNHNV, CDR2 YYDKDF (reference sequence). The CDR3 contains 17 residues. V shed 0 bases and J shed 1 base, with 12 bases lying between them. In DNA form, the CDR3 reads TGTGCCACCAGCAGAGATAGGGGAGTGGGGAACACCGGGGAGCTGTTTTTT. This translates into CATSRDRGVGNTGELFF.

The rearrangement uses TRBV9 and TRBJ1-3; D is unclear. The germline V gene has CDR1 SGDLS and CDR2 YYNGEE. The CDR3 runs to 15 residues. V lost 0 bases and J 1 base, leaving 8 bases between the germline ends. Here the CDR3 reads CASSVVAGSGNTIYF. The CDR3 DNA sequence: TGTGCCAGCAGCGTAGTAGCGGGGTCTGGAAACACCATATATTTT.

The rearrangement uses TRBV15 and TRBJ2-7, with D possibly matching TRBD2 (6 bases). The V end was cut by 9 bases, the J end by 4 bases, with 22 bases between. The CDR3 has 15 residues. In germline, CDR1 is LNHNV, CDR2 YYDKDF (reference sequence). DNA of the CDR3: TGTGCCACGAAACTCCTAGCGTCGCAGGAATACGAGCAGTACTTC. Amino acid sequence: CATKLLASQEYEQYF.

This sequence joins TRBV5-4 and TRBJ1-1; tentative D call: TRBD1 (5 bases). Trimming removed 3 bases from V and 0 bases from J, with 15 bases in between. This CDR3 contains 16 residues. From germline, CDR1 is SGHNT and CDR2 YYREEE (reference sequence). The CDR3 nucleotides are TGTGCCAGCAGCTGGATTGACAGCGCCGTGAACACTGAAGCTTTCTTT. It yields the protein CASSWIDSAVNTEAFF. Full variable domain (outside the CDR3, taken from reference TRBV5-4 and TRBJ1-1): ETGVTQSPTHLIKTRGQQVTLRCSSQSGHNTVSWYQQALGQGPQFIFQYYREEENGRGNFPPRFSGLQFPNYSSELNVNALELDDSALYLCASSWIDSAVNTEAFFGQGTRLTVV.

The gene calls are TRBV5-1 and TRBJ2-3, with 7 positions matching TRBD1. The V and J ends lost 1 base and 4 bases, in that order; junction bases with no gene match: 9. CDR1 and CDR2 (germline): SGHRS, YFSETQ. CDR3 length equals 16 residues. In DNA form, the CDR3 reads TGCGCCAGCAGCTTGCCCCGGGACAGCGCAGCAGATACGCAGTATTTT. This translates into CASSLPRDSAADTQYF.

Here the CDR3 DNA reads TGTGCCAGCAGCTTAGCCTGGACGGCCGGGGAGCTGTTTTTT. Its protein product is CASSLAWTAGELFF. The genes are TRBV7-2 and TRBJ2-2; the D is unclear. The CDR3 consists of 14 residues. Germline V gene lookup returns CDR1 SGHTA and CDR2 FQGNSA. The germline V and J ends were trimmed by 0 bases and 6 bases, with 8 bases remaining between them.

J is TRBJ2-7 and V is TRBV30; 7 bases agree with TRBD1. The CDR3 is made up of 12 amino acids. V lost 2 bases to trimming and J lost 8 bases; unmatched junction nucleotides: 6. CDR1 is GTSNPN and CDR2 is SVGIG in the germline V gene (reference sequence). The CDR3 spells CAWSPPGQQQYF. CDR3 nucleotide sequence: TGTGCCTGGAGTCCGCCGGGACAGCAGCAGTACTTC.

The CDR3 DNA follows: TGTGCCAGCAGGGTAAATGCAGATACGCAGTATTTT. It encodes CASRVNADTQYF. The V call is TRBV2, the J call TRBJ2-3; D not certain. This CDR3 is built from 12 residues. V lost 6 bases and J lost 4, with 8 bases in between. Germline CDR1 is SNHLY and CDR2 is FYNNEI.

Here the CDR3 reads CASSLAVGTGEYGYTF. Here the CDR3 DNA reads TGTGCCAGCAGCTTAGCCGTGGGGACAGGGGAATATGGCTACACCTTC. J is TRBJ1-2 and V is TRBV7-9, with 10 bases that match TRBD1. The germline V gene has CDR1 SEHNR and CDR2 FQNEAQ (reference sequence). Trimming at V came to 0 bases and at J to 5 bases, leaving 6 bases not matched to a gene. This CDR3 comprises 16 residues.

The rearrangement uses TRBV7-9 and TRBJ1-5, with D hard to call. Germline CDR1 SEHNR, CDR2 FQNEAQ (reference sequence). The CDR3 is made up of 13 amino acids. V lost 3 bases, J lost 4 bases, and 7 bases lay in between. CDR3 residues: CASSFGPNQPQHF. Written as DNA, the CDR3 is TGTGCCAGCAGCTTCGGGCCGAATCAGCCCCAGCATTTT.

In regard to this clone: The identical CDR3 is also encoded by other nucleotide sequences in the sample. V gene TRBV19 combines with J gene TRBJ2-7, with no clear D. The CDR3 covers 13 residues. Germline V lookup: CDR1 LNHDA, CDR2 SQIVND (reference sequence). The V gene lost 3 bases and the J gene lost 2 bases, with 8 bases spanning the gap. The CDR3 DNA reads TGTGCCAGTAGTATTGGGCAGCCCTACGAGCAGTACTTC. Translation gives CASSIGQPYEQYF. Supplemented by reference TRBV19 and TRBJ2-7, the full variable domain reads DGGITQSPKYLFRKEGQNVTLSCEQNLNHDAMYWYRQDPGQGLRLIYYSQIVNDFQKGDIAEGYSVSREKKESFPLTVTSAQKNPTAFYLCASSIGQPYEQYFGPGTRLTVT.